What follows are 9 T cell receptor beta chains derived from one specimen sequenced in a study of cytomegalovirus exposure and HLA in healthy donors. This PCR relied on a set of 60 Vbeta primers and 13 Jbeta primers. The data were produced by immunoSEQ multiplex PCR, yet TCRdb's version contains in-frame clones alone and is incomplete. The table for this sample gives 100,000 to 150,000 clones. The sample consisted of PBMCs. These TCRs come from a woman aged 40-49 years in good health and CMV-seronegative.

The CDR3 region is CASSDGTGKADTQYF. For the CDR3, the DNA is TGTGCCAGCAGTGACGGGACAGGGAAGGCAGATACGCAGTATTTT. The V call is TRBV6-4, the J call TRBJ2-3; the match to TRBD1 covers 9 bases. The ends lost 2 bases at V and 4 bases at J; junction bases unmatched: 4. This CDR3 is 15 amino acids long. Germline V gene lookup returns CDR1 MRHNA and CDR2 SNTAGT.

The V gene is TRBV7-3, the J gene TRBJ2-3; 8 bases are shared with TRBD2. CDR3 length: 15 amino acids. The germline CDR1 and CDR2 sequences are SGHTA and FQGTGA. Losses at the gene ends were 3 bases for V and 9 bases for J; bases not matched to a gene: 11. CDR3 in DNA: TGTGCCAGCAGCTTTCGGGCGGGGGGTTCGGACACGCAGTATTTT. Its translation: CASSFRAGGSDTQYF. Looking up the rest from reference TRBV7-3 and TRBJ2-3 gives the full variable domain: GAGVSQTPSNKVTEKGKYVELRCDPISGHTALYWYRQSLGQGPEFLIYFQGTGAADDSGLPNDRFFAVRPEGSVSTLKIQRTERGDSAVYLCASSFRAGGSDTQYFGPGTRLTVL.

The rearrangement uses TRBV6-6 and TRBJ2-1; 10 nucleotides line up with TRBD2. Germline V gene data show CDR1 as MNHNY and CDR2 as SVGAGI (reference sequence). The trim removed 4 bases at V and 7 bases at J, leaving 7 bases unmatched. The CDR3 is made up of 15 amino acids. The CDR3 coding sequence is TGTGCCAGCAGTTGGATAGCGGGGGGTCGGAATGAGCAGTTCTTC. Translating it yields CASSWIAGGRNEQFF.

The genes are TRBV5-4 and TRBJ2-5, with TRBD2 matching over 14 bases. V shed 0 bases and J 5 bases; nucleotides not matched to a gene: 3. The CDR3 is 16 amino acids. Germline-derived CDR1 and CDR2 are SGHNT and YYREEE (reference sequence). Here the CDR3 reads CASSLGLAGGLETQYF. The CDR3 DNA reads as TGTGCCAGCAGCTTGGGACTAGCGGGGGGGCTGGAGACCCAGTACTTC.

V is TRBV2 and J is TRBJ2-3; 7 bases fit TRBD2. With 6 bases clipped from V and 10 bases from J, the junction kept 10 bases outside the gene matches. The length of the CDR3 is 13 residues. The germline CDR1 and CDR2 sequences are SNHLY and FYNNEI. The CDR3 region has the DNA TGTGCCAGCAGGTCCCTAGCGGCCTCGCCGCAGTATTTT. Protein sequence: CASRSLAASPQYF.

J is TRBJ1-1 and V is TRBV6-5; D is unresolved. Trimming took 7 bases from V and 4 from J, leaving 16 bases between them. This CDR3 has 14 amino acids. Germline CDR1 and CDR2: MNHEY and SVGAGI. The CDR3 protein is CASTRSGWTTEAFF. The CDR3 DNA is TGTGCCAGCACCCGTTCGGGGTGGACCACTGAAGCTTTCTTT.

This sequence joins TRBV9 and TRBJ1-1; TRBD1 might be the D (5 bases). Trimming took 6 bases from V and 4 from J, leaving 13 bases between them. The CDR3 length is 13 residues. CDR1 is SGDLS, CDR2 YYNGEE, per germline. This CDR3 reads CASNERGGTEAFF. DNA for the CDR3: TGTGCCAGCAACGAGCGGGGGGGCACTGAAGCTTTCTTT.

The chain's CDR3 is CASSFATGRSEKLFF. In nucleotides, the CDR3 is TGTGCCAGCAGTTTCGCGACAGGGAGATCTGAAAAACTGTTTTTT. The rearrangement uses TRBV28 and TRBJ1-4; 7 bases are shared with TRBD1. Germline trimming cut 3 bases from V and 7 bases from J; bases unmatched to any gene: 8. CDR3 size: 15 residues. Germline V gene data show CDR1 as MDHEN and CDR2 as SYDVKM.

The rearrangement uses TRBV29-1 and TRBJ1-2; no reliable D call. Trimming cost V 4 bases and J 0 bases, with 9 bases left between them. CDR1 and CDR2 (germline): SQVTM, ANQGSEA. The CDR3 is made up of 13 amino acids. The CDR3 coding sequence is TGCAGCGTTGTGGCCGTATCTAACTATGGCTACACCTTC. Encoded protein: CSVVAVSNYGYTF.